The 22 T cell receptor beta chains below all came from one sample that was sequenced in a study of OX40 agonist ivuxolimab in advanced cancers. Sequenced by immunoSEQ multiplex PCR; TCRdb stores in-frame clones only, minus some. The sample contains tens of thousands of clones, 87% of which appear only once. Specimen: CD4+ or CD8+ T cells sorted from blood, collected in a trial of the OX40 agonist ivuxolimab. The origin of the receptors is an adult with an advanced solid tumor such as melanoma, head and neck, liver or kidney cancer.

The CDR3 nucleotides read TGTGCCAGCAGGCGGGGACAGGGGGCTTACGAGCAGTACTTC. Translation gives CASRRGQGAYEQYF. The genes are TRBV5-5 and TRBJ2-7; 12 bases are shared with TRBD1. Trimming removed 5 bases from V and 4 bases from J; junction bases left unmatched: 4. The germline V gene encodes CDR1 SGHKS and CDR2 YYEKEE (reference sequence). The CDR3 is made up of 14 amino acids. Complete variable domain (other parts from reference TRBV5-5 and TRBJ2-7): DAGVTQSPTHLIKTRGQQVTLRCSPISGHKSVSWYQQVLGQGPQFIFQYYEKEERGRGNFPDRFSARQFPNYSSELNVNALLLGDSALYLCASRRGQGAYEQYFGPGTRLTVT.

This sequence joins TRBV16 and TRBJ2-1, with unresolved D. The CDR3 runs 14 residues. Trimming left V 3 bases short and J 6 bases short, with 12 bases between. Germline-derived CDR1 and CDR2 are KGHSY and FQNENV. The DNA of the CDR3 is TGTGCCAGCAGCCAGGGTCCTGGAGTCAATGAGCAGTTCTTC. This codes for CASSQGPGVNEQFF.

The chain carries TRBV5-1 and TRBJ1-1; perhaps TRBD1 as D (6 bases). V was pared by 2 bases and J by 4 bases, with 18 bases between. The V gene's germline CDR1 is SGHRS and CDR2 YFSETQ. The CDR3 totals 16 residues. The CDR3 bases are TGCGCCAGCAGCTTCGGCAGGGGAGACCTCGTCACTGAAGCTTTCTTT. Residues: CASSFGRGDLVTEAFF.

The chain is built from TRBV6-5 and TRBJ2-5; TRBD1 matches at 8 bases. The CDR3 totals 16 residues. J was trimmed by 6 bases and V by 0 bases; bases with no gene match: 9. CDR1 is MNHEY and CDR2 is SVGAGI in the germline V gene. This chain's CDR3 is CASSYSIGQGSKTQYF. For the CDR3, the DNA is TGTGCCAGCAGTTACTCGATTGGACAGGGAAGTAAGACCCAGTACTTC.

This clone was seen just once. The chain is built from TRBV7-6 and TRBJ1-4; no clear D gene. V was clipped by 5 bases and J by 2 bases, with 12 bases between them. This CDR3 has 15 amino acids. Germline values: CDR1 SGHVS, CDR2 FNYEAQ. The CDR3 coding sequence is TGTGCCAGCAGCCGAAGCAGTGGGACTAATGAAAAACTGTTTTTT. Translating it yields CASSRSSGTNEKLFF.

CDR3 protein: CASSEALTSSYEQYF. In DNA, the CDR3 is TGTGCCAGCAGTGAAGCGCTCACCAGCTCCTACGAGCAGTACTTC. V gene TRBV6-1 combines with J gene TRBJ2-7; D is ambiguous. CDR1 is MNHNS, CDR2 SASEGT, per germline. Trimming took off 0 bases at V and 0 bases at J, with 9 bases between the two ends. This CDR3 has 15 amino acids.

CDR3 amino acids: CASSSPGQGGSKNIQYF. In DNA form, the CDR3 reads TGTGCCAGCAGTTCTCCTGGACAGGGAGGGTCCAAAAACATTCAGTACTTC. V is TRBV28 and J is TRBJ2-4; D is possibly TRBD1 (8 bases). Per germline, CDR1 MDHEN and CDR2 SYDVKM. Trimming shortened V by 4 bases and J by 2 bases, and 18 bases separated the two germline ends. This CDR3 contains 17 residues.

The V gene is TRBV10-3, the J gene TRBJ2-3; the D gene is possibly TRBD1 (7 bases). Germline V gene sequence: CDR1 ENHRY, CDR2 SYGVKD. The length of the CDR3 is 15 residues. The V and J ends lost 8 bases and 1 base respectively, with 16 bases between them. CDR3 in amino acids: CAIARQGGGTDTQYF. The CDR3 DNA sequence: TGTGCCATCGCCCGACAGGGCGGGGGCACAGATACGCAGTATTTT.

The chain couples TRBV6-1 to TRBJ1-2; no reliable D call. The CDR3 extends over 13 amino acids. The germline V gene encodes CDR1 MNHNS and CDR2 SASEGT. The V end lost 5 bases, the J end lost 6 bases, and 13 bases lay between the germline ends. CDR3 sequence (DNA): TGTGCCAGCAGTTTTGAGGGCGGGGATGGCTACACCTTC. It encodes CASSFEGGDGYTF.

The V call is TRBV5-5, the J call TRBJ1-1, with D possibly being TRBD1 (5 bases). Germline lookup yields CDR1 SGHKS and CDR2 YYEKEE (reference sequence). The germline V and J ends were trimmed by 3 bases and 1 base, with 10 bases remaining between them. This CDR3 region has 14 residues. The CDR3 sequence: CASSYGRGNTEAFF. The CDR3, as DNA: TGTGCCAGCAGCTACGGGAGGGGGAACACTGAAGCTTTCTTT.

This CDR3 is CASTPRFSQGPYGYTF. For the CDR3, the DNA is TGTGCCAGCACCCCAAGGTTTTCACAGGGCCCCTATGGCTACACCTTC. This chain connects TRBV2 to TRBJ1-2; the D gene is possibly TRBD1 (6 bases). Per germline, CDR1 SNHLY and CDR2 FYNNEI. V lost 7 bases, J lost 4 bases, and 22 bases lay in between. This CDR3 is 16 amino acids long. The variable domain in full, with the rest retrieved from reference TRBV2 and TRBJ1-2, is EPEVTQTPSHQVTQMGQEVILRCVPISNHLYFYWYRQILGQKVEFLVSFYNNEISEKSEIFDDQFSVERPDGSNFTLKIRSTKLEDSAMYFCASTPRFSQGPYGYTFGSGTRLTVV.

In regard to this clone: The junction shows a germline mismatch at one end, possibly a read error. The chain links TRBV7-7 to TRBJ2-1; 13 nucleotides align to TRBD2. The germline gives CDR1 SSHAT, CDR2 FNYEAQ (reference sequence). The CDR3 is 15 residues long. CDR3 in amino acids: CASSPGTSGNNEQFF. As DNA, the CDR3 is TGTGCTAGCAGCCCCGGGACTAGCGGGAACAATGAGCAGTTCTTC. Full variable domain (missing parts from reference TRBV7-7 and TRBJ2-1): GAGVSQSPRYKVTKRGQDVTLRCDPISSHATLYWYQQALGQGPEFLTYFNYEAQPDKSGLPSDRFSAERPEGSISTLTIQRTEQRDSAMYRCASSPGTSGNNEQFFGPGTRLTVL.

Here the CDR3 DNA reads TGTGCCAGCAGCTCAAGCAGGGGTGGGGATGAGCAGTTCTTC. Protein product: CASSSSRGGDEQFF. The V and J genes are TRBV7-6 and TRBJ2-1, with D perhaps TRBD1 (6 bases). V was cut by 4 bases and J by 8 bases, with 15 bases left in between. Germline CDR1 and CDR2: SGHVS and FNYEAQ. The CDR3 is 14 residues long.

The rearrangement joins TRBV7-3 to TRBJ1-5, with D maybe TRBD1 (6 bases). Trimming stripped 5 bases from V and 4 bases from J, with 21 bases between. The CDR3 length is 17 residues. The germline V gene encodes CDR1 SGHTA and CDR2 FQGTGA. This chain's CDR3 is CASSRMKDSPFNQPQHF. CDR3 DNA: TGTGCCAGCAGCCGCATGAAGGACAGCCCTTTTAATCAGCCCCAGCATTTT.

J is TRBJ1-1 and V is TRBV15; D may be TRBD1 (6 bases). Germline CDR1 LNHNV, CDR2 YYDKDF (reference sequence). The CDR3 runs 16 residues. V was trimmed by 4 bases and J by 1 base, leaving 16 bases between them. The DNA for the CDR3 is TGTGCCACCAGCATAGGGGGTAGGGCTCAGAACACTGAAGCTTTCTTT. This gives the protein CATSIGGRAQNTEAFF. The variable domain in full, with the rest retrieved from reference TRBV15 and TRBJ1-1, is DAMVIQNPRYQVTQFGKPVTLSCSQTLNHNVMYWYQQKSSQAPKLLFHYYDKDFNNEADTPDNFQSRRPNTSFCFLDIRSPGLGDTAMYLCATSIGGRAQNTEAFFGQGTRLTVV.

The chain employs TRBV6-1 and TRBJ1-2; 8 nucleotides line up with TRBD1. This CDR3 has 15 residues. The V segment lost 2 bases and the J segment 4 bases; nucleotides outside the gene matches: 6. Germline loops: CDR1 MNHNS, CDR2 SASEGT. Here the CDR3 DNA reads TGTGCCAGCAGTGAAAAAGACAGGGGTGGCTATGGCTACACCTTC. Protein: CASSEKDRGGYGYTF.

The V and J genes are TRBV9 and TRBJ1-1, with unresolved D. V lost 4 bases and J 3 bases, leaving 16 bases between the germline ends. Germline CDR1 reads SGDLS; CDR2 reads YYNGEE. The CDR3 totals 15 residues. The CDR3 bases are TGTGCCAGCAGCCCTCCGACAATTCAGGACACTGAAGCTTTCTTT. It encodes CASSPPTIQDTEAFF. Based on the CDR3 plus reference TRBV9 and TRBJ1-1, the full variable domain is DSGVTQTPKHLITATGQRVTLRCSPRSGDLSVYWYQQSLDQGLQFLIQYYNGEERAKGNILERFSAQQFPDLHSELNLSSLELGDSALYFCASSPPTIQDTEAFFGQGTRLTVV.

The rearrangement links TRBV10-2 to TRBJ2-7; 13 nucleotides agree with TRBD2. Trimming took 6 bases from V and 5 from J; bases not matched to a gene: 7. This CDR3 contains 15 residues. CDR1 is WSHSY and CDR2 is SAAADI in the germline V gene. CDR3 bases: TGCGCCAGCAGGGACACTAGCGGGAGGGCAAACGAGCAGTACTTC. Amino acid sequence: CASRDTSGRANEQYF.

The chain has TRBV10-3 and TRBJ1-1; D remains unclear. CDR1 and CDR2 from the germline V gene are ENHRY and SYGVKD. The CDR3 totals 14 residues. The V gene lost 5 bases and the J gene lost 1 base, with 11 bases spanning the gap. The CDR3 reads CAISKEIENTEAFF. Here the CDR3 DNA reads TGTGCCATCAGTAAGGAGATAGAGAACACTGAAGCTTTCTTT.

The chain recombines TRBV6-5 with TRBJ2-7; 10 positions match TRBD1. The germline CDR1 and CDR2 sequences are MNHEY and SVGAGI. The CDR3 totals 15 residues. The V segment lost 5 bases and the J segment 0 bases; nucleotides outside the gene matches: 4. This chain's CDR3 is CASSARDRGSYEQYF. The CDR3, as DNA: TGTGCCAGCAGTGCCCGGGACAGGGGCTCCTACGAGCAGTACTTC.

The chain couples TRBV2 to TRBJ1-2; weak D call: TRBD1 (6 bases). The CDR3 covers 13 residues. Trimming removed 7 bases at V and 3 bases at J, with 12 bases between. Germline V gives CDR1 SNHLY, CDR2 FYNNEI. In DNA form, the CDR3 reads TGTGCCAGCACTCAGGGGCTAGACTATGGCTACACCTTC. It is translated as CASTQGLDYGYTF.

This chain's CDR3 is CASTAGGPSTDTQYF. DNA of the CDR3: TGTGCCAGCACCGCGGGAGGGCCTAGCACAGATACGCAGTATTTT. This chain uses TRBV9 with TRBJ2-3, with TRBD2 matching over 9 bases. In germline, CDR1 is SGDLS, CDR2 YYNGEE. Trimming took 6 bases from V and 0 from J; bases not matched to a gene: 5. The CDR3 consists of 15 residues.